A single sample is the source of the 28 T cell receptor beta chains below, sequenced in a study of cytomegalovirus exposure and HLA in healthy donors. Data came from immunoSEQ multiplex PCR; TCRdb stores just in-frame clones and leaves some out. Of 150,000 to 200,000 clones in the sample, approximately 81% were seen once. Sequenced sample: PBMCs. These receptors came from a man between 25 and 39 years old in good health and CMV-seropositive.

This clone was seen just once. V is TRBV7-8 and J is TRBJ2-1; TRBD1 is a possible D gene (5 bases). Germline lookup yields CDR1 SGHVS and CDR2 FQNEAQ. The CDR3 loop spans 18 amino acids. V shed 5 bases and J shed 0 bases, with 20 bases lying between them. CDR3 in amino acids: CASSLRVARSSSYNEQFF. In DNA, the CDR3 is TGTGCCAGCAGCCTCAGGGTAGCCCGGTCGAGCTCCTACAATGAGCAGTTCTTC.

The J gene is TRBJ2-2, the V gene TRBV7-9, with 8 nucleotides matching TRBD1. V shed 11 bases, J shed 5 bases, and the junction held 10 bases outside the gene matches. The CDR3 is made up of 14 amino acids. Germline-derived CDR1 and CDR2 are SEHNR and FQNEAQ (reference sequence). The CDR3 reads CASRVTGDTGELFF. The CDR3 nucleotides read TGTGCCTCTAGGGTGACAGGGGATACCGGGGAGCTGTTTTTT.

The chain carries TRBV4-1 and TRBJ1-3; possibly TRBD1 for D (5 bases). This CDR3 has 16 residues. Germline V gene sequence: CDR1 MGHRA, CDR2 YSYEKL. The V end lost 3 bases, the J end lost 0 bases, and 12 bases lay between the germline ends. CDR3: CASSHILTVSGNTIYF. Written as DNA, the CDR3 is TGCGCCAGCAGCCATATATTGACAGTCTCTGGAAACACCATATATTTT.

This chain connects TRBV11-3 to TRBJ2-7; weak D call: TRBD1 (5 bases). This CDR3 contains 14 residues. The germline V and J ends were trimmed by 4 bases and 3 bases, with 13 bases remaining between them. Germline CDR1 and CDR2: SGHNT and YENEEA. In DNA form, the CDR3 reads TGTGCCAGCAGCTCCGAAGGGGATATCTACGAGCAGTACTTC. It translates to CASSSEGDIYEQYF.

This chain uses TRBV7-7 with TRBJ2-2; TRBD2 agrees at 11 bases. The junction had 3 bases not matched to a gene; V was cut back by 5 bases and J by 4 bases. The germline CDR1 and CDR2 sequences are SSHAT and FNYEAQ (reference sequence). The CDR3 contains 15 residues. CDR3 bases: TGTGCCAGCAGCCGGGGGACTAGCGGCACCGGGGAGCTGTTTTTT. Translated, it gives CASSRGTSGTGELFF.

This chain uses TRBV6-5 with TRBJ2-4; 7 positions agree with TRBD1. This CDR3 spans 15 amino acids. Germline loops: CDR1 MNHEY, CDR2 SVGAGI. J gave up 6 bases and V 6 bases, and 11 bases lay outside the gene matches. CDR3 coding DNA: TGTGCCAGCAGCCAAGACAGGGTCGGTGGAAACATTCAGTACTTC. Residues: CASSQDRVGGNIQYF.

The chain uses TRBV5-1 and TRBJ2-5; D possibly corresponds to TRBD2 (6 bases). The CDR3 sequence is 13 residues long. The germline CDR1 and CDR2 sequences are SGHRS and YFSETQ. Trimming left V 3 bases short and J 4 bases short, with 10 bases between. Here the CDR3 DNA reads TGCGCCAGCAGCTACCAGGGAGGAGAGACCCAGTACTTC. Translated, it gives CASSYQGGETQYF.

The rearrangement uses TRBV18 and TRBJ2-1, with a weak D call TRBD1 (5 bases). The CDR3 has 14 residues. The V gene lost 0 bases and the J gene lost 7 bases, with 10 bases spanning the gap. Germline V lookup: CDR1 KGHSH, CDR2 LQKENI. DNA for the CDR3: TGTGCCAGCTCACCACCGGCAGGGTCAAATGAGCAGTTCTTC. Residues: CASSPPAGSNEQFF.

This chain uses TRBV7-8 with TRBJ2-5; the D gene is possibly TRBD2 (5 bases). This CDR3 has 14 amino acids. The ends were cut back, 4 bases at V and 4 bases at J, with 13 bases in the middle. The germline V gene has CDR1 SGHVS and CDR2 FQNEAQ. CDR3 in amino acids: CASSSGLDGETQYF. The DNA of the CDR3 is TGTGCCAGCAGCTCTGGACTGGACGGAGAGACCCAGTACTTC.

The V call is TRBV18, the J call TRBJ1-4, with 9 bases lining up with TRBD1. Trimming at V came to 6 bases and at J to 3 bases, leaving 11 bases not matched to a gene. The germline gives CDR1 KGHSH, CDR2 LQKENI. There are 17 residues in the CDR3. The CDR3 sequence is CASSPRDRARSNEKLFF. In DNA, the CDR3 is TGTGCCAGCTCGCCCAGGGACAGGGCGAGATCTAATGAAAAACTGTTTTTT. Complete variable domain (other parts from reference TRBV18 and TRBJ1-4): NAGVMQNPRHLVRRRGQEARLRCSPMKGHSHVYWYRQLPEEGLKFMVYLQKENIIDESGMPKERFSAEFPKEGPSILRIQQVVRGDSAAYFCASSPRDRARSNEKLFFGSGTQLSVL.

The chain's CDR3 is CASRPRTGHQPQHF. The CDR3 bases are TGTGCCAGCAGACCCAGGACAGGGCATCAGCCCCAGCATTTT. The V call is TRBV6-5, the J call TRBJ1-5; 8 bases align to TRBD1. Germline assignment: CDR1 MNHEY and CDR2 SVGAGI. V lost 6 bases and J lost 5; bases outside the gene matches: 6. The CDR3 has 14 residues.

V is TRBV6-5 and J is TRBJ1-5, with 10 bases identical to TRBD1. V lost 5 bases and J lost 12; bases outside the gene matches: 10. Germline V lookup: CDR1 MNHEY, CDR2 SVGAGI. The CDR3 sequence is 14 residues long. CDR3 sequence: CASSLGTGAGDQHF. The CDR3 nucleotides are TGTGCCAGCAGTCTTGGGACAGGGGCTGGGGACCAGCATTTT.

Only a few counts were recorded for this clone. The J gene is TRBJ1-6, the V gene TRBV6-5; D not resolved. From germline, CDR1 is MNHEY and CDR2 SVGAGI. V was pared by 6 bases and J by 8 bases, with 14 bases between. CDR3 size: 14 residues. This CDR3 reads CASRKREVYSPLHF. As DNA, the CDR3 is TGTGCCAGCAGAAAGAGGGAGGTTTATTCACCCCTCCACTTT.

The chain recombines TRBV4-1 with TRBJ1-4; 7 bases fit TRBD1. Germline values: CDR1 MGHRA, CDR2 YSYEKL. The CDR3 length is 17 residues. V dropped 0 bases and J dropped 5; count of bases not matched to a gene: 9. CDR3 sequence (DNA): TGCGCCAGCAGCCAAGATTGGGCAGGGGGAGCGAATGAAAAACTGTTTTTT. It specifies CASSQDWAGGANEKLFF.

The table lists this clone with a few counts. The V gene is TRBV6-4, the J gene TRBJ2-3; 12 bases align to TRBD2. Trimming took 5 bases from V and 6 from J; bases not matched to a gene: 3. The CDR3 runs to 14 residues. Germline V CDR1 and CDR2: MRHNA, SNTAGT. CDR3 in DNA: TGTGCCAGCAGTCCTAGCGGGGGGGCTGATACGCAGTATTTT. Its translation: CASSPSGGADTQYF.

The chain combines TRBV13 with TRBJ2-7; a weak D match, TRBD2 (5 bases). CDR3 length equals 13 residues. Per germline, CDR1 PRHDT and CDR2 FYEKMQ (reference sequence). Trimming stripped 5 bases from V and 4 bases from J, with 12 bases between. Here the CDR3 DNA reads TGTGCCAGCAGCGCCCTCCGGGGTTACGAGCAGTACTTC. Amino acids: CASSALRGYEQYF.

CDR3 coding DNA: TGTGCCAGCGGACCAGGGTTCAACGAGCAGTACTTC. Its translation: CASGPGFNEQYF. V gene TRBV28 combines with J gene TRBJ2-7, with a weak D call TRBD1 (5 bases). Per germline, CDR1 MDHEN and CDR2 SYDVKM. The V and J ends lost 8 bases and 5 bases respectively, with 13 bases between them. CDR3 length: 12 amino acids.

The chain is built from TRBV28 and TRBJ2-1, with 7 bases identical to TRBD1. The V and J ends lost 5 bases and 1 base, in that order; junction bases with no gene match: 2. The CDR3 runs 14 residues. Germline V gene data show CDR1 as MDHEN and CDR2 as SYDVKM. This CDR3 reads CASSTGQSYNEQFF. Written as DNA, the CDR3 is TGTGCCAGCAGTACGGGACAGTCCTACAATGAGCAGTTCTTC.

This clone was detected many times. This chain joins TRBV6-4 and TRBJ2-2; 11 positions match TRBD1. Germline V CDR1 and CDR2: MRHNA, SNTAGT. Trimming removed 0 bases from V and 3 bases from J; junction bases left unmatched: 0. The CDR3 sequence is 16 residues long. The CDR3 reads CASSDSDRGHTGELFF. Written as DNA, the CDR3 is TGTGCCAGCAGTGACTCGGACAGGGGGCACACCGGGGAGCTGTTTTTT.

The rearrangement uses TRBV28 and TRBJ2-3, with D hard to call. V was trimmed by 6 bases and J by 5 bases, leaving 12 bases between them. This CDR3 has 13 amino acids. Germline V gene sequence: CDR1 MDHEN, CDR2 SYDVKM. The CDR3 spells CASSPPVRDTQYF. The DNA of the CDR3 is TGTGCCAGCAGCCCGCCAGTTCGAGATACGCAGTATTTT.

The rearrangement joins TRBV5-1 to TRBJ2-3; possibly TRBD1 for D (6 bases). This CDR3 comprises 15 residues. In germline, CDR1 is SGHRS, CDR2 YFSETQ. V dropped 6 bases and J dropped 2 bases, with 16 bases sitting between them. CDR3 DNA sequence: TGCGCCAGCATGGACCCGGGACACCACACAGATACGCAGTATTTT. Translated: CASMDPGHHTDTQYF. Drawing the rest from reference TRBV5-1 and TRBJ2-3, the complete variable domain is KAGVTQTPRYLIKTRGQQVTLSCSPISGHRSVSWYQQTPGQGLQFLFEYFSETQRNKGNFPGRFSGRQFSNSRSEMNVSTLELGDSALYLCASMDPGHHTDTQYFGPGTRLTVL.

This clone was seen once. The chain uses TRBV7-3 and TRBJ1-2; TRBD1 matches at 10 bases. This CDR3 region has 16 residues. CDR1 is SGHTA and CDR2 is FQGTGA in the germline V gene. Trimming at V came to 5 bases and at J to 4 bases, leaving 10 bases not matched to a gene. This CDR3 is CASSLRTGGKGYGYTF. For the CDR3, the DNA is TGTGCCAGCAGCCTTCGGACAGGGGGTAAGGGCTATGGCTACACCTTC.

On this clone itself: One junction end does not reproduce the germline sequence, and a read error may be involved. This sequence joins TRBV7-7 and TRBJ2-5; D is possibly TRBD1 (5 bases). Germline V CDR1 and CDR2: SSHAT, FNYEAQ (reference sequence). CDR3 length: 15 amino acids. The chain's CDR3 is CASSPRLGLGETQYF. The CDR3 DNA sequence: TGTGCTAGCAGCCCAAGATTGGGGCTAGGGGAGACCCAGTACTTC.

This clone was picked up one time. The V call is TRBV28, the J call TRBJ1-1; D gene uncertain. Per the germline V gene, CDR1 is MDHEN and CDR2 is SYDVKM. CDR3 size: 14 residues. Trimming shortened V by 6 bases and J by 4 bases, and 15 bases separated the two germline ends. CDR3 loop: CASRPPSTSTEAFF. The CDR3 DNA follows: TGTGCCAGCAGACCACCCTCCACCAGCACTGAAGCTTTCTTT.

Written as DNA, the CDR3 is TGCGCCAGCAGCTTGCTAGCGGGGCTCAACAATGAGCAGTTCTTC. The encoded protein is CASSLLAGLNNEQFF. The chain has TRBV5-1 and TRBJ2-1; 9 bases align to TRBD2. Germline V lookup: CDR1 SGHRS, CDR2 YFSETQ. There are 15 residues in the CDR3. The ends lost 1 base at V and 5 bases at J; junction bases unmatched: 4.

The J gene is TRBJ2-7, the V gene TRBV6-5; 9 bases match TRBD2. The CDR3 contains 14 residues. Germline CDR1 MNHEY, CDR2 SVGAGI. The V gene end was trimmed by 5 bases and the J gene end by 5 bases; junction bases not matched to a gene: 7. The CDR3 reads CASSAVAGAHEQYF. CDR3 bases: TGTGCCAGCAGTGCCGTAGCGGGAGCGCACGAGCAGTACTTC.

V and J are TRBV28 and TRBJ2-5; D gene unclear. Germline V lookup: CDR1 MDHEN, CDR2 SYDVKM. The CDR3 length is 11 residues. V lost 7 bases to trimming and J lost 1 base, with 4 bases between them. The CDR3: CASTSQETQYF. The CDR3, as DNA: TGTGCCAGCACTAGCCAAGAGACCCAGTACTTC.

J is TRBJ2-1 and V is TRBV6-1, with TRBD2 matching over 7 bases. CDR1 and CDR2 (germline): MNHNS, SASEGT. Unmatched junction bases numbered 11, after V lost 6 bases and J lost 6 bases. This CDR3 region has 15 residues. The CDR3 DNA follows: TGTGCCAGCAGCCTCGAGGCGGGGGAAACCAATGAGCAGTTCTTC. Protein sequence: CASSLEAGETNEQFF.